These 4 T cell receptor beta chains originate from one sample sequenced in a study of cytomegalovirus exposure and HLA in healthy donors. The PCR ran on 60 Vbeta and 13 Jbeta primers. Assay used: immunoSEQ multiplex PCR; TCRdb lists only in-frame clones, some missing. The profile shows about 160,000 clones, 80% of them singletons. Sequencing input: PBMCs. Receptors were obtained from a woman aged 45-65 years in good health and CMV-seropositive.

The chain carries TRBV9 and TRBJ2-1; TRBD1 might be the D (7 bases). The CDR3 has 16 amino acids. The V end lost 4 bases, the J end lost 10 bases, and 24 bases lay between the germline ends. Germline CDR1 reads SGDLS; CDR2 reads YYNGEE. This CDR3 is CASSLSTGPRAGEQFF. CDR3 DNA: TGTGCCAGCAGCTTATCGACAGGGCCTCGGGCGGGGGAGCAGTTCTTC.

J is TRBJ1-3 and V is TRBV7-2; the D gene is possibly TRBD1 (5 bases). This CDR3 contains 16 residues. V lost 4 bases and J 0 bases, leaving 13 bases between the germline ends. Per the germline V gene, CDR1 is SGHTA and CDR2 is FQGNSA. The CDR3, as DNA: TGTGCCAGCAGCTCAAACAGGCTCCCCTCTGGAAACACCATATATTTT. This gives the protein CASSSNRLPSGNTIYF.

The chain joins TRBV29-1 to TRBJ2-7; D is unclear. The CDR3 loop spans 12 amino acids. V was pared by 4 bases and J by 1 base, with 8 bases between. The germline gives CDR1 SQVTM, CDR2 ANQGSEA. The CDR3 DNA is TGCAGCGTTGTATCAGAATCCTACGAGCAGTACTTC. It encodes CSVVSESYEQYF.

This clone was picked up a small number of times. This sequence joins TRBV14 and TRBJ1-2; no clear D. Germline V gene data show CDR1 as SGHDN and CDR2 as FVKESK. V lost 4 bases and J lost 3, with 18 bases in between. There are 16 residues in the CDR3. The CDR3 DNA reads as TGTGCCAGCAGCCCAAGGTGGAGTGAGGCCCACTATGGCTACACCTTC. This sequence encodes CASSPRWSEAHYGYTF.